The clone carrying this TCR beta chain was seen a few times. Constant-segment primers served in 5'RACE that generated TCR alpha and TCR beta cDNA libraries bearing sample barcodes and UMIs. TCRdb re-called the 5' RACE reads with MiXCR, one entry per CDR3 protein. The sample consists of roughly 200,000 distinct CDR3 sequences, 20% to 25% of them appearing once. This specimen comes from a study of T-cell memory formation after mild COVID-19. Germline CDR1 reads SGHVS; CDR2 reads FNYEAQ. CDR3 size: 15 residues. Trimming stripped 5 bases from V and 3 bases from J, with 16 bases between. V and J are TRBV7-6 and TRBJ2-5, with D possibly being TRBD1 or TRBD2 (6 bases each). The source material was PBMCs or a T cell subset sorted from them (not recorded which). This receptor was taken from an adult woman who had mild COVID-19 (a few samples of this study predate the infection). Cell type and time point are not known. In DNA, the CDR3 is TGTGCCAGCAGCCCCGGGGGCTGGTTTAAAGAGACCCAGTACTTC. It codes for CASSPGGWFKETQYF.